The sequence of this TCR beta chain was determined in a study of identical twins. Germline CDR1 and CDR2: SGHRS and YFSETQ. The CDR3 extends over 15 amino acids. V dropped 4 bases and J dropped 5 bases, with 13 bases sitting between them. TCRdb recomputed calls from the 5' RACE reads with MiXCR, one row per CDR3 protein. This table has 1.5 million to 2 million distinct CDR3 sequences, around 29% appearing once. The chain employs TRBV5-1 and TRBJ1-6; D uncertain. Sequencing was performed on cord blood. The sequence came from a newborn girl in good health. CDR3 residues: CASSPPGGDNSPLHF. Written as DNA, the CDR3 is TGCGCCAGCAGCCCTCCGGGTGGGGATAATTCACCCCTCCACTTT. Together with reference TRBV5-1 and TRBJ1-6, the CDR3 gives the full variable domain: KAGVTQTPRYLIKTRGQQVTLSCSPISGHRSVSWYQQTPGQGLQFLFEYFSETQRNKGNFPGRFSGRQFSNSRSEMNVSTLELGDSALYLCASSPPGGDNSPLHFGNGTRLTVT.